This is a list of T cell receptor beta chains from one sample in a study of blood T cell repertoires in COVID-19. Sequencing used immunoSEQ multiplex PCR; TCRdb keeps in-frame clones, though not all of them. Of roughly 250,000 clones in the sample, about 85% were seen once. The sequenced material came from PBMCs or T cells enriched from blood (not recorded which). These receptor sequences come from a woman in her 30s with acute COVID-19. Both conserved end residues are part of each CDR3. D genes are given only for firm matches. Size is omitted from some rows. Given values are once, few, many or a class for expanded clones.

d_call j_call clone_size cdr3_length v_call cdr3_nt cdr3_aa
NA TRBJ1-1 NA 14 TRBV5-4 TGTGCCAGCAGCTTCGCGGAGTTAGGCACTGAAGCTTTCTTT CASSFAELGTEAFF
TRBD1 TRBJ1-2 NA 14 TRBV7-9 TGTGCCAGCAGCGAAGGGACAGGGTCGTCCCAGGGCACCTTC CASSEGTGSSQGTF
TRBD1 TRBJ2-7 NA 17 TRBV29-1 TGCAGCGTACTAACCGGGACAGGCTATTCGAGCTCCTACGAGCAGTACTTC CSVLTGTGYSSSYEQYF
TRBD1 TRBJ1-1 NA 14 TRBV7-2 TGTGCCAGCAGCTTAGGGCAGGGGGACACTGAAGCTTTCTTT CASSLGQGDTEAFF
TRBD1 TRBJ2-5 NA 15 TRBV27 TGTGCCAGCAGTTTATTCCAGGGGGCTGTAGAGACCCAGTACTTC CASSLFQGAVETQYF
NA TRBJ1-4 few 14 TRBV2 TGTGCCAGCAGTGTAGCGGGGGAGGTTGAAAAACTGTTTTTT CASSVAGEVEKLFF
NA TRBJ1-3 NA 13 TRBV6-6 TGTGCCAGCACTTCGGTCACGGGGAACACCATATATTTT CASTSVTGNTIYF
NA TRBJ2-2 NA 18 TRBV7-8 TGTGCCAGCAGCTTAGTCGCTGTTTTGGCTAGATCGTCCGGGGAGCTGTTTTTT CASSLVAVLARSSGELFF
TRBD1 TRBJ2-7 NA 15 TRBV11-3 TGTGCCAGCAGCGAGGGACAGACGGGTTCTTACGAGCAGTACTTC CASSEGQTGSYEQYF
NA TRBJ1-1 NA 17 TRBV7-9 TGTGCCAGCAGCCCTCAGGGTCCCTCCTTCATGAACACTGAAGCTTTCTTT CASSPQGPSFMNTEAFF
NA TRBJ2-2 once 15 TRBV19 TGTGCCAGTATCCCGGACTTTCCGAACACCGGGGAGCTGTTTTTT CASIPDFPNTGELFF
NA TRBJ1-2 once 12 TRBV20-1 TGCAGTGCTAGTCCAGGGGAATATGGCTACACCTTC CSASPGEYGYTF
NA TRBJ1-5 NA 13 TRBV6-5 TGTGCCAGCAGCCGACAGGGCAATCAGCCCCAGCATTTT CASSRQGNQPQHF
TRBD2 TRBJ2-7 NA 13 TRBV12-3/TRBV12-4 TGTGCCAGCAGTTCTGGGACTAGCCGTAAGCAGTACTTC CASSSGTSRKQYF
NA TRBJ1-5 NA 14 TRBV7-9 TGTGCCAGCAGCTTAAGTTCAGTGGATCAGCCCCAGCATTTT CASSLSSVDQPQHF
NA TRBJ1-2 NA 15 TRBV7-2 TGTGCCAGCAGCTTAGGGGGGCAAGGGAAATATGGCTACACCTTC CASSLGGQGKYGYTF
TRBD1 TRBJ1-4 NA 15 TRBV9 TGTGCCAGCAGCGTCTCGACAGGGGCGGGTGAAAAACTGTTTTTT CASSVSTGAGEKLFF
NA TRBJ1-1 NA 15 TRBV27 TGTGCCAGCAGTTTATCGTCGTCTCTGAACACTGAAGCTTTCTTT CASSLSSSLNTEAFF
NA TRBJ1-2 NA 13 TRBV7-2 TGTGCCAGCAGCGCCAGCGTATTCTATGGCTACACCTTC CASSASVFYGYTF
TRBD1 TRBJ1-1 NA 15 TRBV29-1 TGCAGCGTTGAAGATGGGACAGGGGTGAACACTGAAGCTTTCTTT CSVEDGTGVNTEAFF
NA TRBJ1-5 NA 13 TRBV5-1 TGCGCCAGCAGCTTTCAGAGCGATCAGCCCCAGCATTTT CASSFQSDQPQHF
NA TRBJ1-4 NA 15 TRBV2 TGTGCCAGCCTACTACAGGGTGCAACTAATGAAAAACTGTTTTTT CASLLQGATNEKLFF
NA TRBJ2-1 NA 14 TRBV19 TGTGCCAGTAGTATAGACCGGTGGGGGGATGAGCAGTTCTTC CASSIDRWGDEQFF
NA TRBJ1-2 NA 16 TRBV27 TGTGCCAGCAGACCAATCGGACAGAGCCGGGACTATGGCTACACCTTC CASRPIGQSRDYGYTF
TRBD1 TRBJ1-2 NA 15 TRBV5-6 TGTGCCAGCATCGGACAGGGGGCTTTTAACTATGGCTACACCTTC CASIGQGAFNYGYTF
TRBD2 TRBJ2-1 NA 15 TRBV10-3 TGTGCCATCTCCTTTCTAGCGGGGGGTATGAATGAGCAGTTCTTC CAISFLAGGMNEQFF
TRBD1 TRBJ1-5 NA 16 TRBV4-2 TGTGCCAGCAGCTACGGACAGGGGGCGTCCAATCAGTCCCAGCATTTT CASSYGQGASNQSQHF
TRBD2 TRBJ2-7 NA 16 TRBV7-8 TGTGCCAGCAGCTCCCTAGGGAGCGGGAAGTCCTACGAGCAGTACTTC CASSSLGSGKSYEQYF
TRBD1 TRBJ1-2 NA 13 TRBV6-5 TGTGCCAGCAGATCGACAGGGAACTATGGCTACACCTTC CASRSTGNYGYTF
NA TRBJ2-1 few 15 TRBV12-5 TGTGCTAGTGTTCCTCCCGGGACTCTATACAATGAGCAGTTCTTC CASVPPGTLYNEQFF
NA TRBJ1-1 NA 14 TRBV18 TGTGCCAGCTCACCACCAGAGAGGGTTACTAAAGCTTTCTTT CASSPPERVTKAFF
NA TRBJ1-2 NA 13 TRBV3-1/TRBV3-2 TGTGCCAGCAGCCAAGTAGGCCAGGGCAGCTACACCTTC CASSQVGQGSYTF